This TCR beta chain was obtained from a study of Ad26.COV2.S vaccination and SARS-CoV-2 variants. Treatment here: around 19 received Ad26.COV2.S at low or high dose, single or two shots; about five received placebo; per-sample allocation not given. Day 63 after the first vaccine or placebo injection was the time point for sampling. This clone was counted only a few times. The CDR3 covers 17 residues. Germline trimming cut 5 bases from V and 1 base from J; bases unmatched to any gene: 11. The germline CDR1 and CDR2 sequences are SGHVS and FNYEAQ. Sequenced by immunoSEQ multiplex PCR; TCRdb stores in-frame clones only, minus some. The sample includes approximately 410,000 clones, over 80% of them seen just once.

This clonotype originated in a person aged 18-60 years who received the Ad26.COV2.S COVID-19 vaccine or a placebo. The sample in question was peripheral blood, obtained in a trial of Ad26.COV2.S vaccine versus placebo. The J gene is TRBJ1-1, the V gene TRBV7-6; 9 nucleotides align to TRBD1. Here the CDR3 reads CASSHMTGGLGNTEAFF. The CDR3 DNA follows: TGTGCCAGCAGCCACATGACAGGGGGACTGGGGAACACTGAAGCTTTCTTT.